Included here is one T cell receptor beta chain sequence, with context. Its antigen specificity is not known. The sample holds no much larger clone one base away, and base qualities are not on file. The data originate from a study of vaccination and CD4 T cells after COVID-19 (dated by TCRdb to 2022 to 2024). About the investigation overall: Every convalescent patient had a positive nasal swab PCR test for SARS-CoV-2, with mild disease in eight to ten patients and severe disease in one. Six males and four females were included in the convalescent cohort, with two Hispanic individuals, seven Caucasians, two Asians and one multiracial person represented. Each participant got two doses of either the Pfizer-BioNTech BNT162b2 vaccine (n=8) or the Moderna mRNA-1273 vaccine (n=2). Post-COVID blood samples from convalescent patients were collected a median of 101 days after diagnosis, with a range of 35 to 161 days. Post-vaccine blood samples were taken a median of approximately 70 days after the second vaccine dose, with a range of 14 to 241 days. Three convalescent patients were sampled both early after vaccination (day 14) and late after vaccination (days 161 to 241). The cultures were stimulated with overlapping spike peptide pools from SARS-CoV-2 and from the common cold coronaviruses HCoV-NL63, HCoV-OC43 and HCoV-229E. Control cultures used a CEFX viral epitope pool as positive control, an HIV-1 Nef peptide pool as negative control, or no peptide. In ten to eleven COVID-19 convalescent patients and a handful of infection-naive healthy vaccine recipients, researchers compared the spike-specific CD4+ TCR repertoire from before mRNA vaccination with the repertoire from after.

This specimen's time point label, interpreted: late sampling 161 to 241 days after vaccination in a few convalescent patients. The sample's treatment or condition label is to be understood as: approximately 9-day PBMC culture with coronavirus spike peptide pools or control peptides (ViraFEST assay). The study used the ViraFEST assay, which expanded antigen-specific T cells with peptide pools and then identified expanded clonotypes by TCR sequencing. The convalescent patients' positive SARS-CoV-2 PCR tests fell between March and December 2020, which was before the Alpha, Beta and Delta variants emerged in the United States. Each well held 2 million to 2.5 million PBMCs cultured with approximately 9.2 ug/ml peptide pools in IMDM containing around 4.5% human AB serum and around 10 IU/ml IL-2. On days 3 and 7, half of the culture medium was replaced with fresh IL-2-containing medium. CD4+ T cells were isolated after roughly eleven days of culture through negative selection using the EasySep CD4+ T cell isolation kit. Ficoll-Paque Plus gradient centrifugation was used to isolate PBMCs from whole blood, and the isolated PBMCs were then either used fresh or cryopreserved at -140C. Each culture condition was generally run in triplicate wells.

Trimming leaves V shorter by 3 bases and J shorter by 0 bases, with the junction holding 2 bases beyond the gene matches. Spanning cysteine to phenylalanine, the CDR3 consists of 15 amino acids. Left in the record is the CDR3 DNA by itself, 45 bases read in frame from the first base. Taken from the germline V gene (reference sequence), the CDR1 and CDR2 loops are LNHNV and YYDKDF. The library was built by means of PCR. At the Johns Hopkins FTIC core, DNA from the cultured CD4+ T cells underwent TCR sequencing with the Oncomine TCR Beta short-read assay. The QIAamp micro DNA kit was used to extract genomic DNA from the cultured CD4+ T cells. Oncomine TCR Beta libraries from cultured CD4+ T cells were pooled with unique dual indexes and sequenced on an Illumina iSeq 100. The published analysis was carried out like this. Non-productive sequences were removed, and CDR3s that did not start with C, did not end with F or W, or were shorter than 7 amino acids were discarded. Antigen-specific clonotypes were identified with the MANAFEST web application by comparing peptide-stimulated wells with reference and other culture wells. An FDR below 0.05, an odds ratio above 5, and a productive frequency above 0.1% in at least two of three replicate wells were required for clones to be considered positive. Clonotypes that were significantly expanded in both SARS-CoV-2 spike wells and at least one common cold coronavirus spike condition were defined as cross-reactive. CDR3 homology was assessed with Levenshtein distances (stringdist) and unrooted phylogenetic trees (ape) in R version 3.6.1. TCRdb itself trimmed the public reads at Q25 with fastp, ran MiXCR and retained productive beta chains. Rows are unified per CDR3 protein, each entry keeping the most common DNA and genes. The V and J calls, along with clone size, are taken from TCRdb and not from the paper's own processing. The sample table shows 20,000 to 25,000 distinct CDR3 sequences, and about 40% are seen once. The ten largest make up around 9% of the sample.

The paper's findings and limits, for the study overall: In convalescent patients, a median around 86% of post-vaccine SARS-CoV-2-reactive clones were detected only after vaccination, suggesting vaccine-specific priming. Of the vaccine-specific clones in convalescent patients, 304 of 307, or nearly all, reacted only to SARS-CoV-2 spike and did not cross-react with common cold coronaviruses. The median number of SARS-CoV-2-reactive clonotypes rose from 20 to 25 after infection to 35 to 45 after vaccination, but the change was not significant. The number of convalescent patients in the study was relatively small, and the study did not examine early timepoints following natural infection.

The sample was CD4+ T cells from blood, cultured in vitro, taken about 7 months after SARS-CoV-2 vaccination. The chain uses TRBV15 and TRBJ2-3; TRBD1 matches 8 bases in the middle. This clonotype was sampled from a human donor who had recovered from COVID-19. In nucleotide form, the sequence is TGTGCCACCAGCAGGGACAGGGCGAGCACAGATACGCAGTATTTT. This codes for CATSRDRASTDTQYF.